The T cell receptor beta chain under discussion was sequenced for a study of early T cells in non-severe SARS-CoV-2 infection. This clonotype was counted between two and nine times. The antigen remains undetermined. Unique molecular identifiers were added to individual cDNA molecules. TCRdb re-called the 5' RACE reads with MiXCR, one entry per CDR3 protein. The top ten clones hold under 1.5% of a sample with 60,000 or so distinct CDR3 sequences, around 12% of them seen once. This CDR3 is built from 14 residues. Trimming cost V 6 bases and J 0 bases, with 8 bases left between them. CDR1 and CDR2 (germline): MNHNY, SVGAGI (reference sequence). Overall study results and limits: VDJdb-based annotation leaned toward anti-spike CD8 responses and missed private and CD4 specificities.

The sample was whole blood, taken at baseline. This chain uses TRBV6-6 with TRBJ2-2, with unresolved D. The sequence derives from an adult who was a healthcare worker with PCR-confirmed SARS-CoV-2 infection or an uninfected control (not recorded which). CDR3 DNA: TGTGCCAGCAGGCCTCTCTCGAACACCGGGGAGCTGTTTTTT. It specifies CASRPLSNTGELFF.